The present T cell receptor beta chain was sequenced within a study of blood T cells in healthy people across ages (dated by TCRdb to 2013 to 2016). Context from the whole study: In model experiments, template switching captured roughly one uniquely barcoded TCR beta cDNA molecule for every two T cells. To track age-related changes in TCR beta repertoire diversity, the study relied on deep sequencing normalized with unique cDNA molecular identifiers. To avoid experimental bias, donors of different ages were distributed randomly across sequencing lanes. Two additional independent replicas of 1 million unique cDNA reads from the same blood draw were analyzed for two donors (one aged 18 to 30 and one aged 80 or older). The donors were split into four age groups: young (average around 16 years), middle-aged (roughly 39), aged (roughly 60) and long-lived (under 85).

The donors were roughly 40 Caucasian individuals from Russia, aged roughly 6 to 100 years, who were systemically healthy. Roughly 9.5 milliliters of peripheral blood were drawn from each donor into EDTA-treated Vacutainer tubes. Ficoll-Paque density-gradient centrifugation was used to isolate PBMCs, with at least 6.5 million per sample. Trizol reagent was used to extract total RNA from the PBMCs, yielding at least 6 micrograms per sample. Naive CD45RAhigh/CD27high T cell percentages were measured by flow cytometry on a PBMC aliquot from every donor. CDR1 and CDR2 were assigned from the germline V gene as MDHEN and SYDVKM. The CDR3 has 18 amino acids, counting the end cysteine and phenylalanine. The sequence is cut down to CDR3 DNA, 54 bases in frame from base 1. The V end loses 2 bases and the J end loses 0 bases, and a stretch of 17 bases separates them. Preparation of the library involved 5' RACE. Sequencing was carried out with an Illumina HiSeq 2500. A second PCR of roughly 7 to 12 cycles was run with a J-beta primer mix and a sample-barcoded 5' primer. Each TCR beta cDNA molecule received a unique molecular identifier from a template-switch 5' adaptor carrying 12 random nucleotides. Each sample yielded at least 2.5 million CDR3-containing paired-end reads. The Mint cDNA synthesis kit, primed by a TRBC-specific oligonucleotide, was used to synthesize first-strand cDNA from all RNA. After uracil-DNA glycosylase treatment, a first 18-cycle PCR used universal primers M1SS and BC2_uni_R on all cDNA. Processing in the source paper ran as follows. For normalization, 1 million high-quality reads, each with a distinct molecular identifier, were randomly selected from each sample. Instead of being binned into consensus sequences, reads with shared molecular identifiers were discarded. MiTCR, run with a Q25 quality threshold and the strictest error-elimination algorithm, handled CDR3 identification, clonotype clustering and error correction. A nonparametric unseen species model using Euler transformation provided a lower-bound estimate of total TCR beta diversity. The public reads were run again by TCRdb, first through fastp at Q25 and then through MiXCR, and only productive beta chains were kept. Each record represents a unique CDR3 protein, reported with the most common genes and DNA among its rows. These V and J calls rely on TCRdb rather than the paper's analysis. In all, the sample holds under 950,000 distinct CDR3 sequences, and 20% to 25% of those were seen once. About 22% of the sample is taken by the ten largest.

General findings and caveats noted by the study authors: Observed TCR beta diversity per million T cells fell roughly linearly with age, and a significant reduction was already apparent by age around 44. Compared with the aged group, the long-lived group had more naive CD4+ T cells, fewer expanded clones and increased TCR diversity, suggesting age selection. Donor CMV infection status was unknown, potentially confounding age-related changes in expanded clonotypes. Estimates of total diversity based on one million sequenced T cells were considered lower bounds and underestimates. A strong correlation was found between observed TCR beta diversity and the percentage of naive T cells measured by flow cytometry. Because profiling used bulk unsorted PBMCs, naive and antigen-experienced compartments could not be compared conclusively.

As regards this clonotype: The target of this receptor is not known. There are no base qualities to consult, and no much larger clone falls within one base.

Sequencing was carried out using blood. The TCR originated in a man aged 65-85 years in good health. Recombination joined TRBV28 with TRBJ1-3, with no confident D gene call. The DNA sequence is given as TGTGCCAGCAGTTTAGGCCGAGAGGGAGTCCTCTCTGGAAACACCATATATTTT. Its amino acids are CASSLGREGVLSGNTIYF.